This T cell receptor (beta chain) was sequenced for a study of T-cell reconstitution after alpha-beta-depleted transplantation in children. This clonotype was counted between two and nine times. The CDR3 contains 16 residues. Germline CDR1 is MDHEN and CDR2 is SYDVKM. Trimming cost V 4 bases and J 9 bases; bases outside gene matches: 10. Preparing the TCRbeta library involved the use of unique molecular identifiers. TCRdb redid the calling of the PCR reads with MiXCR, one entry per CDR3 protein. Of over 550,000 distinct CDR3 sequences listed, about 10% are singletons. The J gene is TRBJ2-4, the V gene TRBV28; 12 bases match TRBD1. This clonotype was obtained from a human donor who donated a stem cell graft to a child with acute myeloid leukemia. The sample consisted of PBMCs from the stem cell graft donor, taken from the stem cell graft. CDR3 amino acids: CASSYNRDRGRSIQYF. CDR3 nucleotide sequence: TGTGCCAGCAGTTATAACCGGGACAGGGGGCGAAGCATTCAGTACTTC.